The 18 T cell receptor beta chains listed next were all sequenced from one sample in a study of T cells after yellow fever vaccination. In TCRdb, the 5' RACE reads were re-called with MiXCR into one record per CDR3 protein. The repertoire holds a few hundred thousand distinct CDR3 sequences, with approximately 5.7% as singletons. The specimen comprised PBMCs, sampled 5 days after the yellow fever booster vaccination. All receptors derive from a man aged 25-45 years who received the YFV17D yellow fever vaccine.

CDR3 sequence: CASSPGPGNTIYF. CDR3 DNA: TGTGCCAGCAGCCCTGGCCCGGGAAACACCATATATTTT. The chain joins TRBV7-9 to TRBJ1-3; D call uncertain. Trimming shortened V by 5 bases and J by 4 bases, and 9 bases separated the two germline ends. The CDR3 has 13 residues. Germline V gene lookup returns CDR1 SEHNR and CDR2 FQNEAQ (reference sequence).

The CDR3 region has the DNA TGCAGCGTTGAAGATCAGGGGAATACGCAGTATTTT. This sequence encodes CSVEDQGNTQYF. The chain has TRBV29-1 and TRBJ2-3; a possible D gene is TRBD1 (6 bases). Germline-derived CDR1 and CDR2 are SQVTM and ANQGSEA. Trimming shortened V by 0 bases and J by 7 bases, and 8 bases separated the two germline ends. The CDR3 runs 12 residues.

This clonotype was counted between two and nine times. The V gene is TRBV6-6, the J gene TRBJ2-1; D is unresolved. CDR3 length: 12 amino acids. The V and J ends lost 8 bases and 12 bases respectively, with 17 bases between them. Germline V gene data show CDR1 as MNHNY and CDR2 as SVGAGI (reference sequence). The DNA of the CDR3 is TGTGCCAGCCACCACGACGGTAGGAGGCAGTTCTTC. Translated, it gives CASHHDGRRQFF.

There are a few counts of this clonotype. The V call is TRBV29-1, the J call TRBJ2-1, with 8 bases matching TRBD1. J was trimmed by 0 bases and V by 6 bases; bases with no gene match: 16. CDR3 length: 18 amino acids. From germline, CDR1 is SQVTM and CDR2 ANQGSEA. The CDR3 here is CSVRGDRGLTSSYNEQFF. CDR3 nucleotides: TGCAGCGTCAGGGGAGACAGGGGATTAACCAGCTCCTACAATGAGCAGTTCTTC.

Many counts were recorded for this clonotype. The rearrangement links TRBV7-2 to TRBJ2-6; D not certain. Germline V gene data show CDR1 as SGHTA and CDR2 as FQGNSA. V lost 10 bases to trimming and J lost 0 bases, with 13 bases between them. The CDR3 runs to 15 residues. For the CDR3, the DNA is TGTGCCACTTCGAGACAAAACTCTGGGGCCAACGTCCTGACTTTC. It is translated as CATSRQNSGANVLTF.

The chain carries TRBV20-1 and TRBJ2-5, with a tentative D call TRBD2 (6 bases). Trimming took 0 bases from V and 4 from J, leaving 12 bases between them. Germline V gene lookup returns CDR1 DFQATT and CDR2 SNEGSKA (reference sequence). The CDR3 has 14 residues. CDR3 DNA: TGCAGTGCTAGAGATAACGGGGGAGGAGAGACCCAGTACTTC. Its translation is CSARDNGGGETQYF.

This clonotype was seen many times. The chain carries TRBV4-1 and TRBJ2-5; D not resolved. V lost 1 base, J lost 5 bases, and 11 bases lay in between. CDR1 MGHRA and CDR2 YSYEKL come from the germline V gene. The CDR3 sequence is 14 residues long. For the CDR3, the DNA is TGCGCCAGCAGCCAAGGTCCCCAGGTTGAGACCCAGTACTTC. This sequence encodes CASSQGPQVETQYF.

This clonotype has at least ten counts. The chain carries TRBV10-1 and TRBJ2-7, with D perhaps TRBD2 (6 bases). V was cut by 1 base and J by 8 bases, with 9 bases left in between. The germline gives CDR1 WNHNN, CDR2 SYGVQD (reference sequence). The CDR3 extends over 12 amino acids. CDR3 protein: CASSEYGSKQYF. The CDR3 DNA reads TGCGCCAGCAGTGAGTACGGGAGTAAGCAGTACTTC.

The CDR3 loop reads CASSSSPLSSYNEQFF. The DNA for the CDR3 is TGTGCCAGCAGCTCTTCCCCCTTGAGCTCCTACAATGAGCAGTTCTTC. The rearrangement links TRBV7-6 to TRBJ2-1, with D uncertain. The CDR3 totals 16 residues. Deletions cut 4 bases from V and 0 bases from J, with 13 bases between. Germline CDR1 is SGHVS and CDR2 is FNYEAQ.

The DNA of the CDR3 is TGCAGCGTTGAGGACTACGAGCAGTACTTC. Translating it yields CSVEDYEQYF. V usage is TRBV29-1 and J usage is TRBJ2-7; D ambiguous. The germline CDR1 and CDR2 sequences are SQVTM and ANQGSEA. CDR3 length equals 10 residues. The germline V and J ends were trimmed by 3 bases and 3 bases, with 3 bases remaining between them.

V usage is TRBV24-1 and J usage is TRBJ2-3, with 7 bases fitting TRBD2. V lost 0 bases to trimming and J lost 4 bases; unmatched junction nucleotides: 12. Germline CDR1 reads KGHDR; CDR2 reads SFDVKD. This CDR3 is 18 amino acids long. The CDR3, as DNA: TGTGCCACCAGTGATTTGACGACTAGCCTTATGCAGGCAGATACGCAGTATTTT. Translation gives CATSDLTTSLMQADTQYF.

This clonotype has ten or more counts. This chain uses TRBV6-5 with TRBJ2-3; 12 nucleotides agree with TRBD2. The CDR3 runs to 16 residues. Trimming took 7 bases from V and 6 from J; bases not matched to a gene: 11. The germline gives CDR1 MNHEY, CDR2 SVGAGI. The CDR3 sequence: CASTSRLAGDRDTQYF. Here the CDR3 DNA reads TGTGCCAGCACCTCCCGACTAGCGGGAGATCGGGATACGCAGTATTTT.

This clonotype occurred many times. The chain has TRBV6-5 and TRBJ2-4; D gene ambiguous. The CDR3 totals 15 residues. Germline assignment: CDR1 MNHEY and CDR2 SVGAGI. Trimming left V 4 bases short and J 6 bases short, with 16 bases between. The CDR3 coding sequence is TGTGCCAGCAGTTCCCCCACGTCAACGGGAAACATTCAGTACTTC. It is translated as CASSSPTSTGNIQYF.

This clonotype was found a few times. V gene TRBV21-1 combines with J gene TRBJ2-1. TRBV21-1 corresponds to a pseudogene. This CDR3 spans 17 amino acids. CDR3 bases: TGTGCCAGCAGCATAGCTCGTTGGGTAAGCTCCTACAATGAGCAGTTCTTC. It yields the protein CASSIARWVSSYNEQFF.

This clonotype was counted between two and nine times. The chain employs TRBV20-1 and TRBJ2-7, with D hard to call. This CDR3 contains 14 residues. V lost 3 bases and J 2 bases, leaving 14 bases between the germline ends. Per the germline V gene, CDR1 is DFQATT and CDR2 is SNEGSKA (reference sequence). CDR3 region: CSASEDGRTYEQYF. The CDR3 DNA sequence: TGCAGTGCTAGTGAAGACGGACGAACCTACGAGCAGTACTTC.

The CDR3 sequence: CASHRDPSSYNEQFF. The CDR3 nucleotides are TGTGCCAGTCACCGGGACCCCAGCTCCTACAATGAGCAGTTCTTC. This sequence joins TRBV19 and TRBJ2-1; TRBD1 or TRBD2 may be the D gene (5 bases each). CDR1 and CDR2 (germline): LNHDA, SQIVND (reference sequence). This CDR3 has 15 amino acids. V was trimmed by 8 bases and J by 0 bases, leaving 14 bases between them.

CDR3 region: CSVRLGHHYEQYF. The CDR3 nucleotides are TGCAGCGTTAGGTTGGGACATCACTACGAGCAGTACTTC. The gene calls are TRBV29-1 and TRBJ2-7; a weak D match, TRBD1 (6 bases). CDR1 is SQVTM, CDR2 ANQGSEA, per germline. V lost 5 bases and J lost 3, with 14 bases in between. The CDR3 loop spans 13 amino acids.

The rearrangement links TRBV6-5 to TRBJ2-5, with TRBD2 identical over 10 bases. CDR3 size: 15 residues. Germline values: CDR1 MNHEY, CDR2 SVGAGI. The junction had 5 bases not matched to a gene; V was cut back by 0 bases and J by 7 bases. The CDR3 is CASSYSASGGGTQYF. The CDR3 DNA reads TGTGCCAGCAGTTACTCGGCTAGCGGGGGAGGGACCCAGTACTTC.